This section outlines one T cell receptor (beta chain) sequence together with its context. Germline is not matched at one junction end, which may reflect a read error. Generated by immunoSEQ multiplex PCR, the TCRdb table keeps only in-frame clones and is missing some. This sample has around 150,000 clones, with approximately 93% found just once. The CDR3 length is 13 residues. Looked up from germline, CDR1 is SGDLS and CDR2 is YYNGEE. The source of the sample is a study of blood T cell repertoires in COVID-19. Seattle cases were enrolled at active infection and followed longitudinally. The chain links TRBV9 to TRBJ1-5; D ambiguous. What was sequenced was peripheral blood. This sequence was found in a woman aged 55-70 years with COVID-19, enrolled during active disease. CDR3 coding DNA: TGTGCCAGCAGCGTCGATAGCGATCAGCCCCAGCATTTT. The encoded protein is CASSVDSDQPQHF. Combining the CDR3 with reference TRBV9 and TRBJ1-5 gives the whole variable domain DSGVTQTPKHLITATGQRVTLRCSPRSGDLSVYWYQQSLDQGLQFLIQYYNGEERAKGNILERFSAQQFPDLHSELNLSSLELGDSALYFCASSVDSDQPQHFGDGTRLSIL.